The next 4 T cell receptor beta chains were all read from a single sample in a study of monozygotic twins with inflammatory bowel disease. TCRdb reprocessed the 5' RACE reads and stores each CDR3 protein as one record, lacking DNA. The listing records over 350,000 distinct CDR3 sequences. Material for sequencing was blood. The receptors shown here come from a human donor with ulcerative colitis or Crohn's disease, or a healthy co-twin of an affected twin (not recorded which).

The rearrangement uses TRBV6-6 and TRBJ1-1. Germline values: CDR1 MNHNY, CDR2 SVGAGI (reference sequence). This CDR3 is built from 14 residues. Here the CDR3 reads CASDYLGPPAPAFF.

The chain combines TRBV7-9 with TRBJ2-1; absent DNA, TCRdb's TRBD1 call cannot be checked. Germline loops: CDR1 SEHNR, CDR2 FQNEAQ (reference sequence). This CDR3 spans 15 amino acids. The CDR3 sequence is CASSYRVGSGNEQFF.

V and J are TRBV5-6 and TRBJ1-5. There are 17 residues in the CDR3. Looked up from germline, CDR1 is SGHDT and CDR2 is YYEEEE. The CDR3: CASNLRGPGDGEQPQHF.

V and J are TRBV5-1 and TRBJ2-2. This CDR3 contains 17 residues. The germline V gene has CDR1 SGHRS and CDR2 YFSETQ. CDR3 region: CASSPRYSTQKAGELFF.